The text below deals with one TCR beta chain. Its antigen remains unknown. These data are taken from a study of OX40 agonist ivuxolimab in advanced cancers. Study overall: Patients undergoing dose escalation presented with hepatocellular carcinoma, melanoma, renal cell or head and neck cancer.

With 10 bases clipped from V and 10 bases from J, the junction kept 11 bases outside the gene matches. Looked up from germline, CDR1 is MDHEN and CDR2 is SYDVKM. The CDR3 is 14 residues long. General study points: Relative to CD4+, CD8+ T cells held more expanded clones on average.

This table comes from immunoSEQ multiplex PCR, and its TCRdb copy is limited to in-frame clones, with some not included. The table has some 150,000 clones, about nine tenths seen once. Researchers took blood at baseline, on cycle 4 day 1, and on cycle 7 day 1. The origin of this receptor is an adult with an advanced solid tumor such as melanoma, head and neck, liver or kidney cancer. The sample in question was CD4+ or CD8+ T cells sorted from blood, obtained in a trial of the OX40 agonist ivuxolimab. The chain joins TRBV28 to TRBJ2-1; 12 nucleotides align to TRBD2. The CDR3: CATRQTSGSWEQFF. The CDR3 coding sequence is TGTGCCACCAGGCAGACTAGCGGGAGTTGGGAGCAGTTCTTC. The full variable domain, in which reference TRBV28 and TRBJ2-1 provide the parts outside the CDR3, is DVKVTQSSRYLVKRTGEKVFLECVQDMDHENMFWYRQDPGLGLRLIYFSYDVKMKEKGDIPEGYSVSREKKERFSLILESASTNQTSMYLCATRQTSGSWEQFFGPGTRLTVL.